This TCR beta chain was sequenced during a study of control samples from healthy donors and cancer patients. This clone was counted a single time. Germline loops: CDR1 KGHSH, CDR2 LQKENI. Trimming left V 3 bases short and J 0 bases short, with 12 bases between. This CDR3 comprises 15 residues. The repertoire was sequenced with immunoSEQ multiplex PCR; TCRdb's copy has only in-frame clones and lacks some. The data show about 410,000 clones, 80% to 95% seen once. The receptor was isolated from a middle-aged man with head and neck cancer. The chain combines TRBV18 with TRBJ2-7; D call uncertain. The sample comprised PBMCs. The CDR3 bases are TGTGCCAGCTCACCCGGACGGATAAGCTCCTACGAGCAGTACTTC. Amino acid sequence: CASSPGRISSYEQYF.